This passage covers 25 T cell receptor beta chains from one sample sequenced in a study of blood T cell repertoires in COVID-19. Assay: immunoSEQ multiplex PCR; the TCRdb copy retains only in-frame clones and omits some. This sample has under 150,000 clones, with less than 80% found just once. The sample taken for sequencing was peripheral blood. The receptors shown here come from a woman at least 80 years old with active or convalescent COVID-19.

This clone appeared a few times. The chain combines TRBV6-5 with TRBJ1-1; no reliable D call. CDR3 length: 15 amino acids. The V gene's germline CDR1 is MNHEY and CDR2 SVGAGI. The V end was cut by 8 bases, the J end by 3 bases, with 19 bases between. The CDR3: CASLASYTSDTEAFF. DNA of the CDR3: TGTGCCAGCCTCGCTAGCTACACCTCGGACACTGAAGCTTTCTTT.

This clone was seen once. The rearrangement uses TRBV6-5 and TRBJ1-4, with D unclear. The CDR3 covers 14 residues. Trimming stripped 6 bases from V and 5 bases from J, with 13 bases between. Germline lookup yields CDR1 MNHEY and CDR2 SVGAGI. CDR3 sequence (DNA): TGTGCCAGCAGACCGGGCAGACTAAATGAAAAACTGTTTTTT. Protein sequence: CASRPGRLNEKLFF.

This chain joins TRBV3-1 (or the pseudogene TRBV3-2) and TRBJ1-3, with D unclear. The germline gives CDR1 LGHDT, CDR2 YNNKEL (reference sequence). The V end lost 0 bases, the J end lost 0 bases, and 9 bases lay between the germline ends. This CDR3 contains 16 residues. CDR3 coding DNA: TGTGCCAGCAGCCAAGACAGGCTCAGCTCTGGAAACACCATATATTTT. Its protein is CASSQDRLSSGNTIYF.

This sequence joins TRBV14 and TRBJ2-5, with TRBD1 identical over 11 bases. The CDR3 has 18 residues. The trim removed 0 bases at V and 4 bases at J, leaving 10 bases unmatched. The germline V gene encodes CDR1 SGHDN and CDR2 FVKESK. The CDR3 loop is CASSQDDPGTGGGETQYF. The CDR3, as DNA: TGTGCCAGCAGCCAAGATGACCCCGGGACAGGGGGTGGAGAGACCCAGTACTTC.

CDR3 bases: TGTGCCAGCAGCCCTTTGTTCCCCTACGAGCAGTACTTC. Its protein product is CASSPLFPYEQYF. The chain recombines TRBV28 with TRBJ2-7; D gene unclear. Trimming cost V 6 bases and J 2 bases, with 11 bases left between them. Germline V gene data show CDR1 as MDHEN and CDR2 as SYDVKM. This CDR3 contains 13 residues.

V gene TRBV11-2 combines with J gene TRBJ2-1; D is ambiguous. From germline, CDR1 is SGHAT and CDR2 FQNNGV. This CDR3 spans 15 amino acids. Trimming stripped 2 bases from V and 7 bases from J, with 15 bases between. The CDR3 DNA reads TGTGCCAGCAGCTTACTCTCAGGTTCAATAAATGAGCAGTTCTTC. This gives the protein CASSLLSGSINEQFF. The full variable domain, rest sourced from reference TRBV11-2 and TRBJ2-1, is EAGVAQSPRYKIIEKRQSVAFWCNPISGHATLYWYQQILGQGPKLLIQFQNNGVVDDSQLPKDRFSAERLKGVDSTLKIQPAKLEDSAVYLCASSLLSGSINEQFFGPGTRLTVL.

This rearrangement joins TRBV28 to TRBJ1-3, with a possible D match to TRBD1 (5 bases). Looked up from germline, CDR1 is MDHEN and CDR2 is SYDVKM. V was trimmed by 5 bases and J by 4 bases, leaving 12 bases between them. The CDR3 loop spans 14 amino acids. CDR3 loop: CASSPSGPGNTIYF. The CDR3 nucleotides read TGTGCCAGCAGTCCCTCAGGGCCCGGAAACACCATATATTTT.

The V call is TRBV7-3, the J call TRBJ1-5, with D unresolved. V lost 4 bases and J 6 bases, leaving 4 bases between the germline ends. The CDR3 covers 11 residues. The germline V gene has CDR1 SGHTA and CDR2 FQGTGA. CDR3 protein: CASSSSQPQHF. The CDR3 DNA reads TGTGCCAGCAGCTCCAGTCAGCCCCAGCATTTT.

This clone was found once. The chain is built from TRBV5-1 and TRBJ2-7; 11 nucleotides agree with TRBD1. Germline-derived CDR1 and CDR2 are SGHRS and YFSETQ. The length of the CDR3 is 17 residues. J gave up 4 bases and V 6 bases, and 15 bases lay outside the gene matches. As DNA, the CDR3 is TGCGCCAGCAAGTGGACAGGGGGCGATACCTATACGTACGAGCAGTACTTC. Translation: CASKWTGGDTYTYEQYF.

V usage is TRBV7-9 and J usage is TRBJ1-1, with 8 nucleotides matching TRBD1. Germline-derived CDR1 and CDR2 are SEHNR and FQNEAQ (reference sequence). Trimming at V came to 4 bases and at J to 0 bases, leaving 7 bases not matched to a gene. The CDR3 consists of 16 residues. The chain's CDR3 is CASSSPGTGLNTEAFF. The CDR3 DNA reads as TGTGCCAGCAGCTCCCCCGGGACAGGTTTGAACACTGAAGCTTTCTTT.

Written as DNA, the CDR3 is TGCGCCAGCAGCTTGGCAGTCACCTCCTACGAGCAGTACTTC. It encodes CASSLAVTSYEQYF. The chain is built from TRBV5-1 and TRBJ2-7; D ambiguous. In germline, CDR1 is SGHRS, CDR2 YFSETQ. This CDR3 is 14 amino acids long. The V and J ends lost 0 bases and 0 bases respectively, with 7 bases between them.

This rearrangement joins TRBV5-6 to TRBJ1-2, with 9 positions matching TRBD1. CDR1 is SGHDT, CDR2 YYEEEE, per germline. After removal of 0 bases from V and 4 bases from J, the junction contained 4 bases not matched to a gene. This CDR3 spans 15 amino acids. The CDR3 bases are TGTGCCAGCAGCTTGGCTGGACAGGGGAGCTATGGCTACACCTTC. It codes for CASSLAGQGSYGYTF.

The gene calls are TRBV12-3 or TRBV12-4 and TRBJ1-1; a possible D gene is TRBD1 (5 bases). The V and J ends lost 2 bases and 6 bases respectively, with 10 bases between them. The CDR3 has 13 residues. Written as DNA, the CDR3 is TGTGCCAGCAGTTTATCCAGGGCGCCTGAAGCTTTCTTT. It translates to CASSLSRAPEAFF.

The rearrangement uses TRBV15 and TRBJ2-2, with TRBD1 as a possible D gene (6 bases). The CDR3 runs 16 residues. The ends were cut back, 0 bases at V and 3 bases at J, with 11 bases in the middle. Per the germline V gene, CDR1 is LNHNV and CDR2 is YYDKDF (reference sequence). The CDR3 DNA sequence: TGTGCCACCAGCAGAGACACAGGGATCTACACCGGGGAGCTGTTTTTT. It translates to CATSRDTGIYTGELFF.

For this clone: Its ends do not fully match the called genes, so a read error is possible. Additional DNA sequences in this sample encode the identical CDR3. J is TRBJ1-1 and V is TRBV2, with TRBD1 matching 8 bases. CDR1 is SNHLY and CDR2 is FYNNEI in the germline V gene. The CDR3 length is 13 residues. The CDR3, as DNA: TGTGCTAGCACCCTAATACAGGGGGCTGAAGCTTTCTTT. It specifies CASTLIQGAEAFF.

The chain joins TRBV10-1 to TRBJ2-5; 7 bases match TRBD1. V shed 10 bases and J 4 bases; nucleotides not matched to a gene: 9. Germline-derived CDR1 and CDR2 are WNHNN and SYGVQD (reference sequence). This CDR3 region has 13 residues. The DNA for the CDR3 is TGCGCCACTCCGACAGGGCGGAGAGAGACCCAGTACTTC. It yields the protein CATPTGRRETQYF.

This chain connects TRBV30 to TRBJ1-1, with D possibly TRBD1 on 6 matching bases. Per germline, CDR1 GTSNPN and CDR2 SVGIG (reference sequence). The V end lost 3 bases, the J end lost 5 bases, and 10 bases lay between the germline ends. The CDR3 loop spans 12 amino acids. The CDR3 DNA reads as TGTGCCTGGAGCAACAGGGTTACTGAAGCTTTCTTT. It specifies CAWSNRVTEAFF.

The chain has TRBV5-1 and TRBJ2-1, with 9 bases lining up with TRBD1. CDR3 length: 18 residues. Trimming took 4 bases from V and 4 from J; bases not matched to a gene: 15. Germline V gives CDR1 SGHRS, CDR2 YFSETQ. The CDR3 sequence: CASSARTGVSPFYNEQFF. The CDR3 nucleotides are TGCGCCAGCAGCGCCCGGACAGGGGTCTCGCCTTTTTACAATGAGCAGTTCTTC.

This clone has just a few counts. The J gene is TRBJ1-5, the V gene TRBV19; 8 bases align to TRBD1. This CDR3 contains 14 residues. From germline, CDR1 is LNHDA and CDR2 SQIVND (reference sequence). V trimming: 7 bases; J trimming: 7 bases; junction bases outside the gene matches: 9. CDR3 amino acids: CASIGQGGGQPQHF. The CDR3 DNA reads as TGTGCCAGTATCGGACAGGGAGGAGGGCAGCCCCAGCATTTT.

V and J are TRBV10-1 and TRBJ2-1; 10 nucleotides agree with TRBD2. The CDR3 runs to 16 residues. J was trimmed by 4 bases and V by 6 bases; bases with no gene match: 9. The V gene's germline CDR1 is WNHNN and CDR2 SYGVQD (reference sequence). Here the CDR3 DNA reads TGCGCCAGCAGCTCCAAGCGGGGGGGCTCGTACAATGAGCAGTTCTTC. Translating it yields CASSSKRGGSYNEQFF.

J is TRBJ2-4 and V is TRBV7-3; D is undetermined. Germline assignment: CDR1 SGHTA and CDR2 FQGTGA. Trimming removed 8 bases at V and 5 bases at J, with 13 bases between. This CDR3 is 13 amino acids long. The CDR3 DNA follows: TGTGCCAGCTCCCCTGGGCGAGAAAACATTCAGTACTTC. Translated, it gives CASSPGRENIQYF.

The chain is built from TRBV4-2 and TRBJ2-3, with TRBD2 matching 11 bases. The CDR3 consists of 19 residues. Trimming cost V 1 base and J 2 bases; bases outside gene matches: 11. Germline V lookup: CDR1 LGHNA, CDR2 YNFKEQ. The CDR3 nucleotides read TGTGCCAGCAGCCAAGGTTATAGCGGGGGGGCCGGTAACACAGATACGCAGTATTTT. This translates into CASSQGYSGGAGNTDTQYF.

The chain employs TRBV15 and TRBJ1-2, with D perhaps matching TRBD1 (5 bases). This CDR3 is 11 amino acids long. CDR1 is LNHNV, CDR2 YYDKDF, per germline (reference sequence). Trimming left V 6 bases short and J 8 bases short, with 10 bases between. CDR3 loop: CATRGGPGYTF. For the CDR3, the DNA is TGTGCCACCAGGGGGGGTCCGGGCTACACCTTC.

The chain couples TRBV11-2 to TRBJ1-2; the D gene is possibly TRBD1 (5 bases). Trimming removed 6 bases from V and 2 bases from J, with 19 bases in between. CDR3 length: 16 amino acids. The germline V gene encodes CDR1 SGHAT and CDR2 FQNNGV. The CDR3 here is CASRSIRRTRNYGYTF. The CDR3 DNA is TGTGCCAGCAGGTCTATTCGACGGACAAGGAACTATGGCTACACCTTC.

V usage is TRBV28 and J usage is TRBJ2-7; D is possibly TRBD1 (5 bases). The length of the CDR3 is 12 residues. Trimming took off 7 bases at V and 1 base at J, with 8 bases between the two ends. Germline V gene data show CDR1 as MDHEN and CDR2 as SYDVKM. For the CDR3, the DNA is TGTGCCAGCAATCAGGGTTCCTACGAGCAGTACTTC. Residues: CASNQGSYEQYF.